This TCR beta chain was captured in a study of low-dose radiotherapy and immunotherapy resistance in tumors. Study-level information: Aspirin was administered orally at 300 mg daily for four cycles, commencing on cycle 1 day 1.

The CDR3 loop spans 15 amino acids. From germline, CDR1 is ENHRY and CDR2 SYGVKD. V dropped 3 bases and J dropped 1 base, with 10 bases sitting between them. This clonotype was found many times. As to time point: before trial treatment. TRAV and TRBV primers primed cDNA for both TCRalpha and TCRbeta. It was with a constant-region primer and a V-primer adapter that TCRs were amplified over roughly 19 PCR cycles. TCRdb independently ran MiXCR on the reads; one entry per CDR3 protein. This sample has around 79,000 distinct CDR3 sequences, with under 20% found just once. The rearrangement links TRBV10-3 to TRBJ2-1, with D perhaps matching TRBD1 (5 bases). This TCR derives from a male donor with prostate cancer. The sequencing here drew on PBMCs, taken before treatment. Here the CDR3 reads CAISERQGSYNEQFF. CDR3 coding DNA: TGTGCCATCAGTGAACGCCAGGGTTCCTACAATGAGCAGTTCTTC.